This T cell receptor beta chain was observed in a study of cytomegalovirus exposure and HLA in healthy donors. Findings and limits, study-wide: For most TCR sequences rarity was the rule, although some public TCRs occurred in many donors. The study recorded some 160 TCR beta chains that were cytomegalovirus-associated.

This CDR3 is built from 15 residues. Trimming removed 4 bases from V and 5 bases from J; junction bases left unmatched: 10. Germline-derived CDR1 and CDR2 are SGHRS and YFSETQ. A word on this clone: Its antigen remains unknown.

It was with 60 Vbeta and 13 Jbeta primers that the PCR ran. Per the original methods: In a later analysis, 10 million to 11 million of 65 million to 90 million unique beta chains occurred in at least two donors. Sequencing was performed with immunoSEQ multiplex PCR; in TCRdb, only in-frame clones are kept and a portion is missing. V and J calls plus clone size are reproduced from that table; the DNA served to infer D and trimming. The table for this sample gives fewer than 85,000 clones. The sequencing input was PBMCs. The gene calls are TRBV5-1 and TRBJ2-3; 7 bases align to TRBD2. This TCR was sampled from a man aged 50-60 years in good health and CMV-seropositive. CDR3 bases: TGCGCCAGCAGCATTGCGGGAGCGGGCCAAGATACGCAGTATTTT. It specifies CASSIAGAGQDTQYF.